This entry lists 20 T cell receptor beta chains sequenced from one sample in a study of cytomegalovirus exposure and HLA in healthy donors listed by TCRdb under 2017. Libraries were constructed by the immunoSEQ multiplex PCR assay. A mixture of 60 forward primers for TCR Vbeta segments and 13 reverse primers for TCR Jbeta segments was used in the multiplex PCR. In TCRdb, the immuneACCESS table is reduced to in-frame sequences with V and J assigned. These tables do not hold every clone; where another copy was compared, an unresolved V gene accounts for under half, and the others remain unexplained. The sample's table covers over 100,000 clones. The top ten clonotypes cover roughly 6.6% of the sample. Sequencing input: PBMCs. The receptors derive from a man aged 35 to 55 in good health and CMV-seropositive.

This chain links TRBV7-2 with TRBJ2-1; 8 bases are shared with TRBD2. This CDR3 region has 17 residues. Germline loops: CDR1 SGHTA, CDR2 FQGNSA. The junction had 7 bases not matched to a gene; V was cut back by 3 bases and J by 0 bases. The CDR3 loop reads CASSFGVAGSSYNEQFF. The CDR3, as DNA: TGTGCCAGCAGCTTCGGGGTAGCGGGAAGCTCCTACAATGAGCAGTTCTTC.

The chain combines TRBV10-2 with TRBJ2-7; D perhaps matches TRBD2 (5 bases). This CDR3 comprises 15 residues. Germline CDR1 is WSHSY and CDR2 is SAAADI. With 3 bases removed from V and 3 bases from J, the gap between germline ends came to 15 bases. The CDR3 nucleotides are TGCGCCAGCAGTGATCCACTAACCCGGGACTACGAGCAGTACTTC. Encoded protein: CASSDPLTRDYEQYF.

Worth noting for this clone: Sequence at one end of the junction differs from germline and may be a read error. Distinct nucleotide sequences in the sample also encode this CDR3. The gene calls are TRBV6-5 and TRBJ2-7; D is uncertain. The V gene's germline CDR1 is MNHEY and CDR2 SVGAGI. The CDR3 extends over 14 amino acids. The CDR3 sequence is CASSLSVSSYEQYF. CDR3 sequence (DNA): TGCGCCAGCAGTTTAAGTGTTAGCTCCTACGAGCAGTACTTC.

This chain links TRBV7-8 with TRBJ1-5; tentative D call: TRBD1 (6 bases). Germline values: CDR1 SGHVS, CDR2 FQNEAQ. CDR3 length: 14 amino acids. The V gene lost 5 bases and the J gene lost 5 bases, with 13 bases spanning the gap. For the CDR3, the DNA is TGTGCCAGCAGCGTGGGGGCGAAAGATCAGCCCCAGCATTTT. Translating it yields CASSVGAKDQPQHF. Full variable domain (remainder filled in from reference TRBV7-8 and TRBJ1-5): GAGVSQSPRYKVAKRGQDVALRCDPISGHVSLFWYQQALGQGPEFLTYFQNEAQLDKSGLPSDRFFAERPEGSVSTLKIQRTQQEDSAVYLCASSVGAKDQPQHFGDGTRLSIL.

V gene TRBV27 combines with J gene TRBJ2-7, with 7 bases aligning to TRBD1. The CDR3 sequence is 17 residues long. V was pared by 6 bases and J by 2 bases, with 16 bases of the junction left unmatched. Germline V gene lookup returns CDR1 MNHEY and CDR2 SMNVEV (reference sequence). CDR3 amino acids: CASRDGTAPPTAYEQYF. The CDR3 DNA reads TGTGCCAGCAGGGACGGGACAGCCCCACCGACCGCCTACGAGCAGTACTTC.

In DNA form, the CDR3 reads TGTGCCAGCAGCCAAGTTTCAGGGGACACTGAAGCTTTCTTT. Translation: CASSQVSGDTEAFF. The rearrangement links TRBV4-2 to TRBJ1-1, with a weak D call TRBD1 (6 bases). V lost 1 base and J lost 3, with 9 bases in between. The CDR3 covers 14 residues. CDR1 is LGHNA, CDR2 YNFKEQ, per germline.

V is TRBV11-2 and J is TRBJ2-3, with TRBD2 identical over 10 bases. V lost 5 bases to trimming and J lost 0 bases; unmatched junction nucleotides: 5. The CDR3 has 16 amino acids. CDR1 and CDR2 (germline): SGHAT, FQNNGV. The CDR3 DNA reads as TGTGCCAGCAGCCTACTAGCGGGACCTAGCACAGATACGCAGTATTTT. It translates to CASSLLAGPSTDTQYF.

The chain has TRBV11-2 and TRBJ2-3; 11 positions match TRBD2. The germline CDR1 and CDR2 sequences are SGHAT and FQNNGV. Trimming took 2 bases from V and 3 from J; bases not matched to a gene: 1. This CDR3 is built from 15 residues. CDR3 region: CASSLTSGRTDTQYF. CDR3 sequence (DNA): TGTGCCAGCAGCTTAACTAGCGGGAGAACAGATACGCAGTATTTT.

CDR3 protein: CASSEDRGDEQYF. The DNA of the CDR3 is TGCGCCAGCAGTGAGGACAGGGGGGACGAGCAGTACTTC. The chain joins TRBV10-1 to TRBJ2-7; 9 bases align to TRBD1. The CDR3 runs to 13 residues. After removal of 2 bases from V and 5 bases from J, the junction contained 1 base not matched to a gene. From germline, CDR1 is WNHNN and CDR2 SYGVQD (reference sequence).

The CDR3 here is CASSVDGGTDTQYF. The CDR3 DNA reads as TGTGCCAGCAGCGTCGACGGGGGCACAGATACGCAGTATTTT. V and J are TRBV9 and TRBJ2-3, with D possibly matching TRBD2 (5 bases). Germline CDR1 SGDLS, CDR2 YYNGEE. The CDR3 is 14 amino acids. Trimming cost V 2 bases and J 1 base, with 8 bases left between them.

The V gene is TRBV4-3, the J gene TRBJ2-5, with 9 bases that match TRBD2. Germline values: CDR1 LGHNA, CDR2 YSLEER. The trim removed 4 bases at V and 5 bases at J, leaving 11 bases unmatched. This CDR3 comprises 16 residues. DNA for the CDR3: TGCGCCAGCAGCCCGGGACTAGCAGCCCTCCAGGAGACCCAGTACTTC. This translates into CASSPGLAALQETQYF.

The genes are TRBV19 and TRBJ2-3, with a possible D match to TRBD1 (6 bases). V was clipped by 5 bases and J by 0 bases, with 15 bases between them. CDR1 and CDR2 (germline): LNHDA, SQIVND (reference sequence). The CDR3 runs to 16 residues. CDR3 DNA: TGTGCCAGTAGTCGCTCCAGGGGAGTTAGCACAGATACGCAGTATTTT. Encoded protein: CASSRSRGVSTDTQYF. The full variable domain, in which reference TRBV19 and TRBJ2-3 provide the parts outside the CDR3, is DGGITQSPKYLFRKEGQNVTLSCEQNLNHDAMYWYRQDPGQGLRLIYYSQIVNDFQKGDIAEGYSVSREKKESFPLTVTSAQKNPTAFYLCASSRSRGVSTDTQYFGPGTRLTVL.

This chain connects TRBV9 to TRBJ1-2; D gene uncertain. The CDR3 covers 15 residues. CDR1 is SGDLS and CDR2 is YYNGEE in the germline V gene. V was cut by 1 base and J by 0 bases, with 10 bases left in between. This chain's CDR3 is CASSVSGGANYGYTF. The CDR3 nucleotides are TGTGCCAGCAGCGTAAGCGGCGGAGCTAACTATGGCTACACCTTC.

The J gene is TRBJ2-3, the V gene TRBV6-5; D gene unclear. The CDR3 is 13 amino acids. The germline CDR1 and CDR2 sequences are MNHEY and SVGAGI. Trimming took 4 bases from V and 2 from J, leaving 7 bases between them. DNA of the CDR3: TGTGCCAGCAGTTTGACACACACAGATACGCAGTATTTT. Its translation: CASSLTHTDTQYF.

The V and J genes are TRBV4-2 and TRBJ2-1; 7 bases are shared with TRBD2. The CDR3 has 15 amino acids. The V segment lost 1 base and the J segment 7 bases; nucleotides outside the gene matches: 7. Per germline, CDR1 LGHNA and CDR2 YNFKEQ. This chain's CDR3 is CASSQGGSGMNEQFF. DNA for the CDR3: TGTGCCAGCAGCCAAGGCGGGAGTGGGATGAATGAGCAGTTCTTC.

V and J are TRBV19 and TRBJ1-1; no clear D gene. Germline V gives CDR1 LNHDA, CDR2 SQIVND (reference sequence). The V end was cut by 4 bases, the J end by 0 bases, with 6 bases between. The CDR3 has 13 amino acids. The CDR3 DNA reads as TGTGCCAGTAGTACGGGAATGAACACTGAAGCTTTCTTT. Encoded protein: CASSTGMNTEAFF.

The genes are TRBV9 and TRBJ2-2; TRBD1 might be the D (6 bases). The germline CDR1 and CDR2 sequences are SGDLS and YYNGEE. The CDR3 runs to 15 residues. With 4 bases removed from V and 0 bases from J, the gap between germline ends came to 10 bases. The CDR3: CASSPRTANTGELFF. For the CDR3, the DNA is TGTGCCAGCAGCCCACGGACAGCGAACACCGGGGAGCTGTTTTTT.

The V and J genes are TRBV5-1 and TRBJ2-2; maybe TRBD2 (5 bases). V was cut by 4 bases and J by 2 bases, with 9 bases left in between. The CDR3 contains 14 residues. Germline values: CDR1 SGHRS, CDR2 YFSETQ. CDR3 sequence: CASSLGLNTGELFF. The DNA of the CDR3 is TGCGCCAGCAGCCTCGGACTTAACACCGGGGAGCTGTTTTTT.

The chain uses TRBV10-3 and TRBJ1-2; 7 nucleotides align to TRBD1. J lost 4 bases, V lost 0 bases, and 2 bases had no gene match. This CDR3 contains 14 residues. In germline, CDR1 is ENHRY, CDR2 SYGVKD. This CDR3 reads CAISESGTAYGYTF. The CDR3 DNA follows: TGTGCCATCAGTGAGTCCGGGACAGCCTATGGCTACACCTTC.

The chain carries TRBV7-3 and TRBJ2-3, with a weak D call TRBD2 (6 bases). V shed 2 bases and J shed 6 bases, with 18 bases lying between them. This CDR3 is 16 amino acids long. Germline CDR1 and CDR2: SGHTA and FQGTGA. Here the CDR3 reads CASSLVGSGRGDTQYF. The DNA for the CDR3 is TGTGCCAGCAGCTTAGTAGGTAGCGGCCGGGGGGATACGCAGTATTTT.